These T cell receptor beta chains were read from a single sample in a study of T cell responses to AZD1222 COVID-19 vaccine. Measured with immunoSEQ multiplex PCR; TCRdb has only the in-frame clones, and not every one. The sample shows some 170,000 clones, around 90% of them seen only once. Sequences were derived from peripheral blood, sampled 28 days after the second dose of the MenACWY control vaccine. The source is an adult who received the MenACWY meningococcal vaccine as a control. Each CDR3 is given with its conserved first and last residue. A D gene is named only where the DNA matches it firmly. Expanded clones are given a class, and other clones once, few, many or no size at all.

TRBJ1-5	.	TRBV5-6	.	TGTGCCAGCAGCTTTTATGGTCAGCCCCAGCATTTT	CASSFYGQPQHF
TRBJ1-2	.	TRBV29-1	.	TGCAGCGTGCAACGACAAGCGGACTATGGCTACACCTTC	CSVQRQADYGYTF
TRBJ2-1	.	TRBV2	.	TGTGCCAGCACGGACTACGACAATGAGCAGTTCTTC	CASTDYDNEQFF
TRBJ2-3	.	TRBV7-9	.	TGTGCCAGCAGCTATGGGACCCGCACAGATACGCAGTATTTT	CASSYGTRTDTQYF
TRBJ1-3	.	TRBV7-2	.	TGTGCCAGCAGCAAAGTAACGGACAACTCTGGAAACACCATATATTTT	CASSKVTDNSGNTIYF
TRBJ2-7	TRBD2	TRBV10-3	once	TGTGCCATCAGTGAGTCCACGACTAGCGGGAGCTACGAGCAGTACTTC	CAISESTTSGSYEQYF
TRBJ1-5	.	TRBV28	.	TGTGCCAGCAGTTTGTTTGGACAGCCCCAGCATTTT	CASSLFGQPQHF
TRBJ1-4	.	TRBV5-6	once	TGTGCCAGCAGCTTGGCCATTGCAGGGAGTGGAGAAAAACTGTTTTTT	CASSLAIAGSGEKLFF
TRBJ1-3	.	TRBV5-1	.	TGCGCCAGCAGCGCAACTACAGGGTCTGGAAACACCATATATTTT	CASSATTGSGNTIYF
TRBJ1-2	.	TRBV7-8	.	TGTGCCAGCAGCTTAGTGGACACCCCTTTCGGCTACACCTTC	CASSLVDTPFGYTF